The rows below give T cell receptor beta chains drawn from one sample of a study of tumor and adjacent non-tumor tissue in lung cancer. TCRdb re-analysed the multiplex PCR reads in MiXCR, keeping a single row per CDR3 protein. This table holds around 200,000 distinct CDR3 sequences, 71% found once. Sequenced input: lung tumor tissue. All receptors derive from a man aged 55 to 69 with non-small cell lung cancer. Each CDR3 is given without its conserved first and last residue. D genes are given only for firm matches.

V	J	D	CDR3
TRBV20-1	TRBJ1-2	-	SAMSRESNGYT
TRBV20-1	TRBJ1-4	-	SASPGGHEKPF
TRBV5-4	TRBJ2-3	-	AIEGVTGTDTQY
TRBV5-4	TRBJ2-6	-	ASSPGAGLPSGANVLT
TRBV20-1	TRBJ2-3	TRBD2	SAESRTGGHTDTQY
TRBV11-3	TRBJ2-7	TRBD1	ASSSILPGQGFSYEQY
TRBV11-1	TRBJ2-3	-	ASSLVYNDTDTQY
TRBV5-8	TRBJ2-3	-	ASSLRTDTDTQY
TRBV5-1	TRBJ2-3	-	ASSLVGDKGDTQY
TRBV7-9	TRBJ2-5	-	ASSLRKAGETQY
TRBV29-1	TRBJ2-3	-	SVKDVDQY
TRBV5-6	TRBJ2-3	-	ASSLSSSTDTQY
TRBV7-9	TRBJ2-3	-	GSSPSTDTKY
TRBV20-1	TRBJ1-5	TRBD1	SARSQGALLQPQH
TRBV6-1	TRBJ2-1	TRBD1	TSLRDRGRNEQF
TRBV20-1	TRBJ2-2	-	GASDSPSGELF
TRBV11-3	TRBJ2-3	-	ARSLAKFGGTQY
TRBV20-1	TRBJ2-7	-	IARDRRASYEQY
TRBV11-3	TRBJ1-4	-	ASSTTGPATNEKLF
TRBV20-1	TRBJ2-3	TRBD2	SARVASGSPTDTQY
TRBV5-1	TRBJ2-3	TRBD1	ASSLGGTDSQY
TRBV11-3	TRBJ1-3	-	ASSPGGTSWSSGNTIY
TRBV28	TRBJ2-2	TRBD1	ASRTGGESGELL
TRBV20-1	TRBJ1-1	-	SAQIGGRNTEAF